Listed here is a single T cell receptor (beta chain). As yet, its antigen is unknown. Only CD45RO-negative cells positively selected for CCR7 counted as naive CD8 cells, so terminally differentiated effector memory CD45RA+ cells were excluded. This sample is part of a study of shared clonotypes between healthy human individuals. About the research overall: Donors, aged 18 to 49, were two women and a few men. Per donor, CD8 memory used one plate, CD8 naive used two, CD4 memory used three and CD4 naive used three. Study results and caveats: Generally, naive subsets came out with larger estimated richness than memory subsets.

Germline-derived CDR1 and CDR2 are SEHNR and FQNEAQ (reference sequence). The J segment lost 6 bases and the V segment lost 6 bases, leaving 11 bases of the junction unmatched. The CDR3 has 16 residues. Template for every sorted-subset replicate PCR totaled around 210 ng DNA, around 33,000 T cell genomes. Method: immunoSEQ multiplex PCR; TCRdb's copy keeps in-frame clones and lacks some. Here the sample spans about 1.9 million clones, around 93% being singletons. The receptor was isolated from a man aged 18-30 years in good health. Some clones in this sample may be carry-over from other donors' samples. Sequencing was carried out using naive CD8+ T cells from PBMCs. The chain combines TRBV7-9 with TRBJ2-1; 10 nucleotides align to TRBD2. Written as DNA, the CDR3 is TGTGCCAGCAGACCGGAACTAGCGGGATGGTTCAATGAGCAGTTCTTC. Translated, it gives CASRPELAGWFNEQFF.